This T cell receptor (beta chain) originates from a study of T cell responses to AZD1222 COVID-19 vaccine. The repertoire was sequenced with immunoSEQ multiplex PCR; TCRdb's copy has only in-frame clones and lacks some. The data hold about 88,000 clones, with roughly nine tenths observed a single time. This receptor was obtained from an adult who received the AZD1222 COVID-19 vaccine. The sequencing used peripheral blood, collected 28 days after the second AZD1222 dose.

CDR3 nucleotide sequence: TGTGCCAGCAGTGAGCCGGGACAGGGGTTAAAAGGCTACACCTTC. It is translated as CASSEPGQGLKGYTF. The rearrangement uses TRBV6-1 and TRBJ1-2; TRBD1 matches 10 bases. This CDR3 has 15 residues. Germline V CDR1 and CDR2: MNHNS, SASEGT. Unmatched junction bases numbered 9, after V lost 3 bases and J lost 8 bases.